These T cell receptor beta chains were read from a single sample in a study of a mutant IDH1 vaccine in newly diagnosed glioma. The data were produced by immunoSEQ multiplex PCR, yet TCRdb's version contains in-frame clones alone and is incomplete. The table has about 120,000 clones, roughly 75% seen once. These receptors' antigens are unknown. Sequenced material: PBMCs, taken from a glioma patient whose treatment included an IDH1 peptide vaccine. These receptors were taken from a man aged 35 to 55 with glioma. Both conserved end residues are part of each CDR3. D genes are given only for firm matches. Size is stated for part of the rows, as once, few or many counts, or as a class when the clone is expanded.

clone_size | j_call | d_call | v_call | cdr3_aa | cdr3_nt
. | TRBJ2-5 | TRBD1 | TRBV25-1 | CASSEDREVGQETQYF | TGTGCCAGCAGTGAGGACAGGGAGGTAGGACAAGAGACCCAGTACTTC
. | TRBJ2-1 | TRBD1 | TRBV29-1 | CSVEPGQGVFDEQFF | TGCAGCGTAGAACCAGGACAGGGGGTTTTCGATGAGCAGTTCTTC
. | TRBJ2-5 | TRBD1 | TRBV10-1 | CASRGQGRETQYF | TGCGCCAGCAGAGGACAGGGCCGGGAGACCCAGTACTTC
. | TRBJ1-2 | . | TRBV6-6 | CASRPYMYGYTF | TGTGCCAGCAGACCCTACATGTATGGCTACACCTTC
. | TRBJ2-7 | . | TRBV6-6 | CASSRTDEQYF | TGTGCCAGCAGCCGGACAGACGAGCAGTACTTC
. | TRBJ1-2 | . | TRBV6-5 | CASSYRQGHGYTF | TGTGCCAGCAGTTACCGGCAGGGGCATGGCTACACCTTC
. | TRBJ2-3 | TRBD2 | TRBV11-3 | CASSLIGTSGADTQYF | TGTGCCAGCAGCTTAATTGGGACTAGCGGGGCAGATACGCAGTATTTT
. | TRBJ1-2 | TRBD1 | TRBV2 | CASSDAAGGVDGYTF | TGTGCCAGCAGTGACGCGGCAGGGGGTGTCGATGGCTACACCTTC
. | TRBJ2-1 | TRBD2 | TRBV6-5 | CASSSGTSGTYEQFF | TGTGCCAGCAGTTCCGGGACTAGCGGGACCTATGAGCAGTTCTTC
. | TRBJ2-1 | TRBD2 | TRBV4-2 | CASSQAGGSSYNEQFF | TGTGCCAGCAGCCAAGCCGGCGGGAGCTCCTACAATGAGCAGTTCTTC
. | TRBJ2-7 | . | TRBV5-1 | CASSLEGHPYEQYF | TGCGCCAGCAGCTTGGAGGGACACCCCTACGAGCAGTACTTC
few | TRBJ1-1 | . | TRBV30 | CAWSSTWGAFF | TGTGCCTGGAGTTCAACTTGGGGAGCTTTCTTT
. | TRBJ2-2 | . | TRBV5-6 | CASSLVQGLNTGELFF | TGTGCCAGCAGCTTGGTTCAGGGGCTGAACACCGGGGAGCTGTTTTTT
. | TRBJ2-7 | . | TRBV6-5 | CASSYSRESHEQYF | TGTGCCAGCAGTTACTCGAGAGAAAGCCACGAGCAGTACTTC
. | TRBJ1-5 | . | TRBV28 | CASSLFNQPQHF | TGTGCCAGCAGTTTATTTAATCAGCCCCAGCATTTT
once | TRBJ2-7 | . | TRBV13 | CASSLGVRGYEQYF | TGTGCCAGCAGCTTAGGCGTCAGGGGTTACGAGCAGTACTTC
. | TRBJ2-7 | . | TRBV28 | CASSFNARDEQYF | TGTGCCAGCAGTTTTAACGCGAGGGACGAGCAGTACTTC
few | TRBJ1-1 | TRBD1 | TRBV2 | CASRGQGKLNTEAFF | TGTGCCAGCAGGGGACAGGGCAAGTTGAACACTGAAGCTTTCTTT
once | TRBJ2-2 | TRBD2 | TRBV9 | CASSVDNSGRVTGELFF | TGTGCCAGCAGCGTCGACAATAGCGGGAGAGTCACCGGGGAGCTGTTTTTT
. | TRBJ2-5 | TRBD2 | TRBV9 | CASSGTSGSHRETQYF | TGTGCCAGCAGCGGGACTAGCGGGAGTCACCGAGAGACCCAGTACTTC
. | TRBJ2-2 | . | TRBV9 | CASSVLVSGELFF | TGTGCCAGCAGCGTATTGGTTTCCGGGGAGCTGTTTTTT
. | TRBJ1-1 | . | TRBV5-5 | CASRQGWTEAFF | TGTGCCAGCAGACAGGGTTGGACCGAAGCTTTCTTT
. | TRBJ2-5 | TRBD2 | TRBV6-1 | CASNKVAGGGETQYF | TGTGCCAGCAACAAGGTAGCGGGAGGAGGGGAGACCCAGTACTTC